This TCR beta chain derives from a study of blood T cell repertoires in COVID-19. Background on the study: From T cells, B-cell-depleted T cells, or PBMCs came the material, which was cDNA or gDNA.

CDR3 size: 14 residues. Deletions cut 1 base from V and 4 bases from J, with 10 bases between. Looked up from germline, CDR1 is SEHNR and CDR2 is FQNEAQ (reference sequence). TCRdb keeps only in-frame clones here, not all; method: immunoSEQ multiplex PCR. Of roughly 140,000 clones listed, 70% to 90% are singletons. The source material was peripheral blood. This clonotype originated in a woman aged 60-70 years with COVID-19, enrolled during active disease. V gene TRBV7-9 combines with J gene TRBJ1-2, with D possibly being TRBD1 (5 bases). The CDR3, as DNA: TGTGCCAGCAGCTTAGAGGACAAGCGCTATGGCTACACCTTC. Its translation is CASSLEDKRYGYTF.